Shown below are 24 T cell receptor beta chains from a single sample sequenced in a study of cytomegalovirus exposure and HLA in healthy donors. The repertoire was sequenced with immunoSEQ multiplex PCR; TCRdb's copy has only in-frame clones and lacks some. This table holds about 250,000 clones, more than 75% found once. Sequencing was carried out using PBMCs. The receptors were sampled from a man in his late teens or twenties in good health and CMV-seronegative.

The chain is built from TRBV15 and TRBJ2-1; D is undetermined. The CDR3 has 15 residues. CDR1 is LNHNV, CDR2 YYDKDF, per germline (reference sequence). Trimming pared 5 bases from V and 0 bases from J, leaving 11 bases between. The DNA of the CDR3 is TGTGCCACCAGCCCTTTTCCCAGCTCCTACAATGAGCAGTTCTTC. It yields the protein CATSPFPSSYNEQFF.

V is TRBV5-1 and J is TRBJ2-5, with 11 bases lining up with TRBD2. The V and J ends lost 4 bases and 1 base, in that order; junction bases with no gene match: 12. This CDR3 spans 18 amino acids. Germline-derived CDR1 and CDR2 are SGHRS and YFSETQ. The CDR3 region is CASSLYSSGGIIQETQYF. CDR3 DNA: TGCGCCAGCAGCCTGTATTCTAGCGGGGGGATAATCCAAGAGACCCAGTACTTC.

V usage is TRBV2 and J usage is TRBJ1-4; 8 bases fit TRBD1. This CDR3 spans 13 amino acids. J lost 8 bases, V lost 7 bases, and 6 bases had no gene match. Germline loops: CDR1 SNHLY, CDR2 FYNNEI. Written as DNA, the CDR3 is TGTGCCAGCATGACAGGGGAAGGGGAAAAACTGTTTTTT. Its protein product is CASMTGEGEKLFF.

The chain links TRBV4-1 to TRBJ2-7; perhaps TRBD2 as D (6 bases). CDR3 length: 15 amino acids. V shed 4 bases and J shed 0 bases, with 13 bases lying between them. The germline V gene has CDR1 MGHRA and CDR2 YSYEKL. CDR3: CASSLPGLSSYEQYF. The CDR3 DNA is TGCGCCAGCAGCCTCCCGGGACTGAGCTCCTACGAGCAGTACTTC.

This chain connects TRBV2 to TRBJ1-1, with a possible D match to TRBD1 (6 bases). The ends were cut back, 7 bases at V and 0 bases at J, with 12 bases in the middle. Germline V gene sequence: CDR1 SNHLY, CDR2 FYNNEI. This CDR3 contains 14 residues. The CDR3 sequence is CASKAGAMNTEAFF. As DNA, the CDR3 is TGTGCCAGCAAGGCAGGGGCCATGAACACTGAAGCTTTCTTT.

This chain joins TRBV21-1 and TRBJ1-4; no check of the table's D call, TRBD1, against the DNA was made. TRBV21-1 is noted as a pseudogene. The CDR3 has 14 residues. CDR3 sequence reads: CASSYRGGNEKLFF. The CDR3 DNA sequence: TGTGCCAGCAGCTACAGGGGGGGGAATGAAAAACTGTTTTTT.

The V and J genes are TRBV19 and TRBJ2-7, with TRBD2 as a possible D gene (7 bases). The V end lost 1 base, the J end lost 3 bases, and 10 bases lay between the germline ends. This CDR3 spans 14 amino acids. The germline V gene encodes CDR1 LNHDA and CDR2 SQIVND (reference sequence). The CDR3 coding sequence is TGTGCCAGTAGTATAGCGGGGGGCCTCTACGAGCAGTACTTC. Residues: CASSIAGGLYEQYF.

This sequence joins TRBV5-6 and TRBJ2-7; 7 nucleotides agree with TRBD1. Germline-derived CDR1 and CDR2 are SGHDT and YYEEEE. The trim removed 1 base at V and 4 bases at J, leaving 5 bases unmatched. CDR3 length equals 14 residues. In nucleotides, the CDR3 is TGTGCCAGCAGCTTGAGGGACAGCGATTACGAGCAGTACTTC. Its protein is CASSLRDSDYEQYF.

The chain carries TRBV6-1 and TRBJ1-3; 7 bases are a match to TRBD1. The trim removed 4 bases at V and 3 bases at J, leaving 6 bases unmatched. The CDR3 consists of 15 residues. Per germline, CDR1 MNHNS and CDR2 SASEGT. This chain's CDR3 is CASSVPTGHGNTIYF. As DNA, the CDR3 is TGTGCCAGCAGTGTCCCGACAGGGCATGGAAACACCATATATTTT.

The chain couples TRBV18 to TRBJ2-1; 7 bases fit TRBD2. V shed 5 bases, J shed 0 bases, and the junction held 1 base outside the gene matches. In germline, CDR1 is KGHSH, CDR2 LQKENI. CDR3 length equals 14 residues. DNA for the CDR3: TGTGCCAGCTCAGGCGGGAGCTCCTACAATGAGCAGTTCTTC. It is translated as CASSGGSSYNEQFF.

The chain uses TRBV14 and TRBJ2-7; unclear D gene. V was clipped by 2 bases and J by 7 bases, with 12 bases between them. CDR1 and CDR2 from the germline V gene are SGHDN and FVKESK. The CDR3 runs to 13 residues. The CDR3 sequence: CASSQNEVGEQYF. Here the CDR3 DNA reads TGTGCCAGCAGCCAAAATGAGGTTGGAGAGCAGTACTTC.

This clone appeared once. The chain has TRBV21-1 and TRBJ2-2; whether TRBD2, the table's D call, matches the DNA was not checked. TRBV21-1 constitutes a pseudogene. CDR3 length equals 15 residues. CDR3 sequence: CASSRTSGGTGELFF. The CDR3 DNA is TGTGCCAGCAGCCGGACTAGCGGGGGTACCGGGGAGCTGTTTTTT.

V and J are TRBV5-1 and TRBJ2-3, with D possibly being TRBD1 (5 bases). Germline V lookup: CDR1 SGHRS, CDR2 YFSETQ. The CDR3 has 14 amino acids. Trimming shortened V by 0 bases and J by 4 bases, and 9 bases separated the two germline ends. CDR3: CASSLGKGADTQYF. CDR3 DNA sequence: TGCGCCAGCAGCTTGGGGAAAGGGGCAGATACGCAGTATTTT.

This clone was observed a handful of times. This chain joins TRBV5-4 and TRBJ1-6; TRBD1 aligns across 9 bases. The CDR3 contains 13 residues. V shed 0 bases and J 13 bases; nucleotides not matched to a gene: 2. Germline values: CDR1 SGHNT, CDR2 YYREEE (reference sequence). CDR3 bases: TGTGCCAGCAGCTTGGAGACAGGGGGGCCCCTCCACTTT. Translating it yields CASSLETGGPLHF.

The chain carries TRBV4-1 and TRBJ1-2; 8 nucleotides match TRBD1. The CDR3 extends over 14 amino acids. CDR1 is MGHRA and CDR2 is YSYEKL in the germline V gene. The V segment lost 1 base and the J segment 4 bases; nucleotides outside the gene matches: 2. In DNA, the CDR3 is TGCGCCAGCAGCCAAGGGACAGGGTCCTATGGCTACACCTTC. Its translation: CASSQGTGSYGYTF.

This chain connects TRBV9 to TRBJ2-6, with 7 bases matching TRBD1. The CDR3 spans 17 residues. V lost 4 bases and J lost 0; bases outside the gene matches: 7. The germline V gene encodes CDR1 SGDLS and CDR2 YYNGEE. DNA of the CDR3: TGTGCCAGCAGCCCGAGGACAGGTGTCTCTGGGGCCAACGTCCTGACTTTC. This sequence encodes CASSPRTGVSGANVLTF.

V and J are TRBV7-9 and TRBJ2-1; D remains unclear. This CDR3 contains 15 residues. Germline CDR1 and CDR2: SEHNR and FQNEAQ (reference sequence). V lost 5 bases to trimming and J lost 0 bases, with 11 bases between them. The DNA of the CDR3 is TGTGCCAGCAGCACGCGACACCTCTCCTACAATGAGCAGTTCTTC. Translated, it gives CASSTRHLSYNEQFF.

The chain recombines TRBV4-1 with TRBJ1-2; D remains unclear. The length of the CDR3 is 15 residues. The germline V and J ends were trimmed by 1 base and 3 bases, with 12 bases remaining between them. The V gene's germline CDR1 is MGHRA and CDR2 YSYEKL. The CDR3, as DNA: TGCGCCAGCAGCCAAGTCTCGGGGTTAGACTATGGCTACACCTTC. Translated, it gives CASSQVSGLDYGYTF.

V is TRBV7-2 and J is TRBJ2-1, with D uncertain. CDR1 is SGHTA, CDR2 FQGNSA, per germline. CDR3 length: 14 amino acids. V lost 4 bases and J 3 bases, leaving 10 bases between the germline ends. The CDR3: CASSWPRSYNEQFF. The DNA for the CDR3 is TGTGCCAGCAGCTGGCCAAGGAGCTACAATGAGCAGTTCTTC. The entire variable domain, with the rest obtained from reference TRBV7-2 and TRBJ2-1, is as follows: GAGVSQSPSNKVTEKGKDVELRCDPISGHTALYWYRQSLGQGLEFLIYFQGNSAPDKSGLPSDRFSAERTGGSVSTLTIQRTQQEDSAVYLCASSWPRSYNEQFFGPGTRLTVL.

The chain is built from TRBV29-1 and TRBJ1-1; 10 bases match TRBD1. Germline CDR1 reads SQVTM; CDR2 reads ANQGSEA. Unmatched junction bases numbered 7, after V lost 4 bases and J lost 5 bases. This CDR3 spans 14 amino acids. The CDR3 reads CSVAIGTGETEAFF. The CDR3 DNA follows: TGCAGCGTTGCAATCGGGACAGGGGAGACTGAAGCTTTCTTT. The full variable domain, completed using reference TRBV29-1 and TRBJ1-1, is SAVISQKPSRDICQRGTSLTIQCQVDSQVTMMFWYRQQPGQSLTLIATANQGSEATYESGFVIDKFPISRPNLTFSTLTVSNMSPEDSSIYLCSVAIGTGETEAFFGQGTRLTVV.

The J gene is TRBJ2-7, the V gene TRBV27; D is possibly TRBD1 (5 bases). CDR3 length: 15 residues. The V gene's germline CDR1 is MNHEY and CDR2 SMNVEV (reference sequence). V shed 2 bases and J shed 1 base, with 12 bases lying between them. The CDR3 DNA sequence: TGTGCCAGCAGTTTAACTGGTACAGGATCCTACGAGCAGTACTTC. Its protein is CASSLTGTGSYEQYF.

This clone was found once. The chain couples TRBV5-1 to TRBJ1-1, with D unclear. The germline V gene encodes CDR1 SGHRS and CDR2 YFSETQ. V was cut by 1 base and J by 6 bases, with 10 bases left in between. The CDR3 is 13 residues long. The CDR3 DNA reads as TGCGCCAGCAGCTTGATTGCAGGTGCTGAAGCTTTCTTT. Protein product: CASSLIAGAEAFF.

The rearrangement uses TRBV6-4 and TRBJ2-2, with 7 bases matching TRBD1. Germline CDR1 reads MRHNA; CDR2 reads SNTAGT. The CDR3 covers 14 residues. V shed 3 bases and J 7 bases; nucleotides not matched to a gene: 5. CDR3 sequence (DNA): TGTGCCAGCAGTGAGGGGACAGAAGGCGGGGAGCTGTTTTTT. Protein: CASSEGTEGGELFF.

The chain couples TRBV4-1 to TRBJ2-7; D is possibly TRBD1 (6 bases). Trimming cost V 2 bases and J 2 bases, with 16 bases left between them. Germline CDR1 is MGHRA and CDR2 is YSYEKL. CDR3 length: 16 amino acids. The CDR3 region has the DNA TGCGCCAGCAGCCAATGGCCCCAGGGGAACCCCTACGAGCAGTACTTC. Its translation: CASSQWPQGNPYEQYF.